What follows describes a single TCR beta chain. As yet, its antigen is unknown. TCRdb keeps only in-frame clones here, not all; method: immunoSEQ multiplex PCR. Of about 27,000 clones listed, about 80% are singletons. V was trimmed by 1 base and J by 3 bases, leaving 9 bases between them. Germline V gene data show CDR1 as MNHNS and CDR2 as SASEGT. The CDR3 has 14 residues. These data originate in a study of vaccination effects on CD4 cells after COVID-19. Antigen-specific CD4+ T cells expanded by the ViraFEST assay with viral peptide pools were then sequenced. CD4+ T cells were isolated after 10 days of culture. Participants were vaccinated with two doses of either the BNT162b2 or mRNA-1273 vaccine. A half-volume exchange with IL-2 medium occurred on days 3 and 7. Whole-study findings and limits: Cross-reactivity with common cold coronaviruses was shown by only 1 of 255 vaccine-induced clones in healthy vaccinees.

V gene TRBV6-1 combines with J gene TRBJ1-1; the D is unclear. The sample in question was CD4+ T cells from PBMCs cultured with HCoV-NL63 spike peptides, obtained after COVID-19 vaccination. The clonotype was recovered from a human donor who received a COVID-19 vaccine. Some clones in this sample may be carry-over from other donors' samples. In nucleotides, the CDR3 is TGTGCCAGCAGTGAAGGGGGAGGGTACACTGAAGCTTTCTTT. Protein product: CASSEGGGYTEAFF.